These 23 T cell receptor beta chains came from one sample sequenced in a study of T cell repertoires in cytomegalovirus infection (dated by TCRdb to the late 2010s). Instrument on record: Illumina HiSeq 1500. TCRdb handled the public reads itself, with Q25 trimming in fastp and clone calling in MiXCR, and kept productive beta chains. Every distinct CDR3 protein forms one entry, paired with its most common genes and DNA. For this sample there are roughly 600,000 distinct CDR3 sequences; 20% to 25% appear just once. Clones ranked in the top ten supply around 7.6% of the sample. The sample consisted of CD8+ T cells from PBMCs. The source of these receptors is a human donor in good health (CMV status not recorded). Some clones in this sample may be carry-over from other donors' samples.

As to this clonotype: A junction end diverges from the germline sequence, so it may reflect a read error. V and J are TRBV7-9 and TRBJ2-6, with 8 positions matching TRBD1. Germline V gene data show CDR1 as SEHNR and CDR2 as FQNEAQ (reference sequence). CDR3 length equals 16 residues. This CDR3 reads CANSGLTGEGANVLTF. The CDR3 nucleotides are TGTGCCAACAGCGGACTGACAGGGGAAGGGGCCAACGTCCTGACTTTC.

The CDR3 reads CASSEGEAQPQHF. CDR3 coding DNA: TGTGCCAGCAGTGAGGGGGAGGCTCAGCCCCAGCATTTT. The J gene is TRBJ1-5, the V gene TRBV2; D is possibly TRBD1 (5 bases). This CDR3 spans 13 amino acids. V was cut by 3 bases and J by 6 bases, with 9 bases left in between. The germline CDR1 and CDR2 sequences are SNHLY and FYNNEI. Filled out from reference TRBV2 and TRBJ1-5, the complete variable domain reads EPEVTQTPSHQVTQMGQEVILRCVPISNHLYFYWYRQILGQKVEFLVSFYNNEISEKSEIFDDQFSVERPDGSNFTLKIRSTKLEDSAMYFCASSEGEAQPQHFGDGTRLSIL.

This clonotype was observed at least ten times. The chain couples TRBV7-8 to TRBJ2-1; 8 bases align to TRBD1. Germline V lookup: CDR1 SGHVS, CDR2 FQNEAQ. The CDR3 length is 15 residues. Unmatched junction bases numbered 5, after V lost 5 bases and J lost 2 bases. CDR3: CASSIRTGPYNEQFF. Here the CDR3 DNA reads TGTGCCAGCAGCATAAGGACAGGGCCCTACAATGAGCAGTTCTTC.

This chain joins TRBV6-6 and TRBJ1-1, with unresolved D. V was cut by 7 bases and J by 5 bases, with 11 bases left in between. The CDR3 extends over 12 amino acids. Looked up from germline, CDR1 is MNHNY and CDR2 is SVGAGI (reference sequence). CDR3 region: CASINGVTEAFF. Here the CDR3 DNA reads TGTGCCAGCATCAACGGGGTTACTGAAGCTTTCTTT.

Points on this clonotype: Since a much larger clone is just one base distant, this may be a read error. DNA of the CDR3: TGTGTCAGCAGCTTGGGTGTCGGGGGGACAGATACGCAGTATTTT. Residues: CVSSLGVGGTDTQYF. This chain joins TRBV7-8 and TRBJ2-3, with 7 bases identical to TRBD2. Per the germline V gene, CDR1 is SGHVS and CDR2 is FQNEAQ. The CDR3 length is 15 residues.

The table lists this clonotype with a few counts. This rearrangement joins TRBV29-1 to TRBJ1-1, with D perhaps TRBD1 (6 bases). This CDR3 is built from 16 residues. CDR1 and CDR2 from the germline V gene are SQVTM and ANQGSEA. V was trimmed by 3 bases and J by 10 bases, leaving 27 bases between them. CDR3 DNA sequence: TGCAGCGTTGAGGGTACGGGTCAGGGGCCGATCGGGGGAGCTTTCTTT. Protein: CSVEGTGQGPIGGAFF.

The CDR3 nucleotides are TGTGCCAGCAGTCCTGACAGGGGGGTAAGCAATCAGCCCCAGCATTTT. The encoded protein is CASSPDRGVSNQPQHF. V is TRBV28 and J is TRBJ1-5, with TRBD1 matching over 9 bases. The germline CDR1 and CDR2 sequences are MDHEN and SYDVKM. This CDR3 has 16 amino acids. Losses at the gene ends were 5 bases for V and 1 base for J; bases not matched to a gene: 6.

Comments on this clonotype: This may be a read error, as it is one base from a much larger clone. The J gene is TRBJ1-6, the V gene TRBV7-8; D gene unclear. The CDR3 has 15 residues. Trimming cost V 6 bases and J 0 bases, with 9 bases left between them. Germline V gene lookup returns CDR1 SGHVS and CDR2 FQNEAQ. CDR3 loop: CASRQQSSYNSPLHF. As DNA, the CDR3 is TGTGCCAGCAGACAACAGAGCTCCTATAATTCACCCCTCCACTTT.

Only a few counts were recorded for this clonotype. The V and J genes are TRBV20-1 and TRBJ1-5, with D perhaps TRBD1 (5 bases). This CDR3 spans 16 amino acids. V lost 0 bases to trimming and J lost 0 bases, with 12 bases between them. The germline gives CDR1 DFQATT, CDR2 SNEGSKA (reference sequence). CDR3 loop: CSARDTSGYSNQPQHF. Written as DNA, the CDR3 is TGCAGTGCTAGAGATACCTCAGGGTATAGCAATCAGCCCCAGCATTTT.

The chain is built from TRBV6-2 or TRBV6-3 and TRBJ2-3; no clear D. CDR3 size: 15 residues. CDR1 is MNHEY, CDR2 SVGEGT, per germline. Trimming cost V 7 bases and J 5 bases, with 19 bases left between them. CDR3 coding DNA: TGTGCCAGCACCTCGGTCGTAACCTTATTAGATACGCAGTATTTT. Translating it yields CASTSVVTLLDTQYF.

This chain uses TRBV2 with TRBJ1-1; no definite D call. The germline CDR1 and CDR2 sequences are SNHLY and FYNNEI. The CDR3 spans 15 residues. Trimming took off 6 bases at V and 0 bases at J, with 14 bases between the two ends. DNA of the CDR3: TGTGCCAGCAGCCCCTGGCAAAGGATGAACACTGAAGCTTTCTTT. This sequence encodes CASSPWQRMNTEAFF.

This clonotype was seen at least ten times. The CDR3 bases are TGTGCCAGTAGCCCCGGGACAGGGATTTATGGCTACACCTTC. Amino acid sequence: CASSPGTGIYGYTF. V usage is TRBV19 and J usage is TRBJ1-2, with TRBD1 matching 9 bases. J was trimmed by 5 bases and V by 6 bases; bases with no gene match: 7. Germline values: CDR1 LNHDA, CDR2 SQIVND (reference sequence). The CDR3 contains 14 residues. Full variable domain (rest looked up from reference TRBV19 and TRBJ1-2): DGGITQSPKYLFRKEGQNVTLSCEQNLNHDAMYWYRQDPGQGLRLIYYSQIVNDFQKGDIAEGYSVSREKKESFPLTVTSAQKNPTAFYLCASSPGTGIYGYTFGSGTRLTVV.

The chain is built from TRBV6-4 and TRBJ2-7; maybe TRBD2 (5 bases). Trimming cost V 3 bases and J 4 bases, with 10 bases left between them. Germline CDR1 reads MRHNA; CDR2 reads SNTAGT. This CDR3 has 13 amino acids. In DNA, the CDR3 is TGTGCCAGCAGTGAGTACGGAGGTTACGAGCAGTACTTC. The encoded protein is CASSEYGGYEQYF.

The rearrangement joins TRBV7-9 to TRBJ2-1; D might be TRBD2 (6 bases). V was trimmed by 1 base and J by 7 bases, leaving 11 bases between them. CDR1 is SEHNR, CDR2 FQNEAQ, per germline (reference sequence). The CDR3 is 14 amino acids. In DNA, the CDR3 is TGTGCCAGCAGCTTAGACCTAGCGTCGAATGAGCAGTTCTTC. Its protein is CASSLDLASNEQFF.

The chain's CDR3 is CASSPGGSGVQYF. For the CDR3, the DNA is TGTGCCAGCAGCCCAGGGGGGTCTGGCGTGCAGTACTTC. V gene TRBV7-2 combines with J gene TRBJ2-7, with D possibly being TRBD1 (7 bases). This CDR3 comprises 13 residues. Trimming shortened V by 5 bases and J by 9 bases, and 17 bases separated the two germline ends. CDR1 and CDR2 from the germline V gene are SGHTA and FQGNSA.

The DNA of the CDR3 is TGTGCCAGCAGCGTGCGGACAGGGCTAGCGGACCTGAACACCGGGGAGCTGTTTTTT. Translated, it gives CASSVRTGLADLNTGELFF. The chain combines TRBV9 with TRBJ2-2; D might be TRBD1 (8 bases). Trimming left V 2 bases short and J 1 base short, with 21 bases between. CDR3 length: 19 amino acids. Germline V lookup: CDR1 SGDLS, CDR2 YYNGEE. Combining the CDR3 with reference TRBV9 and TRBJ2-2 gives the whole variable domain DSGVTQTPKHLITATGQRVTLRCSPRSGDLSVYWYQQSLDQGLQFLIQYYNGEERAKGNILERFSAQQFPDLHSELNLSSLELGDSALYFCASSVRTGLADLNTGELFFGEGSRLTVL.

In regard to this clonotype: A read error is possible here, since a much larger clone lies one base away. The chain is built from TRBV12-3 or TRBV12-4 and TRBJ1-3, with D perhaps matching TRBD1 (5 bases). V was cut by 3 bases and J by 4 bases, with 13 bases left in between. The CDR3 runs 15 residues. The CDR3 spells CASSFPPGLGNTIYF. CDR3 sequence (DNA): TGTGCCAGCAGTTTTCCGCCGGGGCTCGGAAACACCATATATTTT.

Written as DNA, the CDR3 is TGCGCCAGCAGACCGGGTTCAGGGGAGCTGTTTTTT. The encoded protein is CASRPGSGELFF. The J gene is TRBJ2-2, the V gene TRBV5-1; no definite D call. The CDR3 covers 12 residues. Trimming removed 5 bases from V and 8 bases from J, with 10 bases in between. The germline V gene has CDR1 SGHRS and CDR2 YFSETQ.

The table lists this clonotype with many counts. This rearrangement joins TRBV7-9 to TRBJ2-1, with TRBD1 as a possible D gene (6 bases). Germline lookup yields CDR1 SEHNR and CDR2 FQNEAQ (reference sequence). The CDR3 runs 13 residues. Deletions cut 8 bases from V and 5 bases from J, with 13 bases between. For the CDR3, the DNA is TGTGCCAGCGTCTTGGACAGAAACAATGAGCAGTTCTTC. It codes for CASVLDRNNEQFF.

J is TRBJ2-2 and V is TRBV29-1; 14 bases agree with TRBD2. Germline CDR1 reads SQVTM; CDR2 reads ANQGSEA. The CDR3 runs to 15 residues. V trimming: 4 bases; J trimming: 7 bases; junction bases outside the gene matches: 5. DNA of the CDR3: TGCAGCGTTGGACTAGCGGGGGGGCCCATCGGGGAGCTGTTTTTT. Translation: CSVGLAGGPIGELFF.

This clonotype was observed a few times. This chain uses TRBV6-6 with TRBJ2-5; a possible D gene is TRBD2 (6 bases). This CDR3 has 15 amino acids. The V gene's germline CDR1 is MNHNY and CDR2 SVGAGI (reference sequence). V gave up 6 bases and J gave up 7 bases, with 21 bases separating them. CDR3 coding DNA: TGTGCCAGCAGGACAGTTTTTGGACCGGAGGGGACCCAGTACTTC. Its translation: CASRTVFGPEGTQYF.

This chain joins TRBV12-3 or TRBV12-4 and TRBJ2-5; the match to TRBD2 covers 7 bases. The junction had 16 bases not matched to a gene; V was cut back by 6 bases and J by 3 bases. CDR3 length: 17 amino acids. The CDR3 loop reads CASSESRDYQLEETQYF. DNA of the CDR3: TGTGCCAGCAGCGAATCCCGGGACTACCAATTGGAAGAGACCCAGTACTTC.

This clonotype has a handful of counts. The chain links TRBV14 to TRBJ1-1; D ambiguous. With 2 bases removed from V and 11 bases from J, the gap between germline ends came to 18 bases. Germline V lookup: CDR1 SGHDN, CDR2 FVKESK. The CDR3 has 14 residues. The CDR3: CASSQLSSTFEAFF. The CDR3 DNA is TGTGCCAGCAGCCAATTGAGCAGTACCTTTGAGGCTTTCTTT.